One T cell receptor beta chain is described in this entry. By sample share, this clonotype is medium-sized (0.01 to 0.1%). Its specific antigen is unknown. Within one base of it there is no much larger clone, and no base qualities were kept. Using a BD FACSAria II cell sorter, four subsets defined by PD-1 and/or TIGIT were sorted from live CD3+CD8+TCRalphabeta+ cells. Circulating CD8 T cells were sorted into four subsets by PD-1 and TIGIT expression to characterize their relevance to anti-PD-1 therapy response. For every sorted CD8 T-cell subset, sequencing covered both the TCR alpha and the TCR beta chains. Peripheral blood was collected before the first anti-PD-1 injection, after two injections and after four injections. Ficoll gradient centrifugation was used to isolate PBMCs immediately. Until use, PBMCs were stored frozen in liquid nitrogen in RPMI containing approximately 19% FCS and 10% DMSO. After thawing, PBMCs were stained with a viability dye and with antibodies against CD3, CD8alpha, TCRalphabeta, PD-1 and TIGIT. The RNeasy Kit was used to extract total RNA, and all samples had a RIN greater than 7.

Via the germline V gene, CDR1 is MGHRA and CDR2 YSYEKL. The junction shows trimming of 4 bases on V and 4 bases on J, plus 19 bases between the germline ends. The CDR3 sequence holds 16 residues, the cysteine and phenylalanine included. Of the read, only the CDR3 DNA is kept; its 48 bases are in frame from base 1. The data were taken from a study of circulating CD8 cells and anti-PD-1 response in melanoma (dated by TCRdb to 2018 to 2020). At the level of the whole study: Nivolumab was administered to patients intravenously at 3 mg/kg every 2 weeks. The melanoma cohort had some 13 patients, seven of whom got anti-PD-1 as first-line therapy, while the other six had previously had targeted therapy or immunotherapy. Patients with complete or partial responses were classified as responders; those with stable or progressive disease (RECIST v1.1) as non-responders. The TCR repertoire analysis covered approximately 11 melanoma patients: 7 non-responders and 4 responders. In on-treatment samples, a biotinylated anti-human IgG4 antibody was used to detect PD-1. What the work shows at the level of the full study, not this receptor alone: Both treatment-naive and previously treated patients were included in the cohort, and this mixing was noted by the authors as something that could influence results. Only baseline and M1 samples from a small cohort with few responders were used in the published TCR repertoire comparisons. Repertoires were largely private between subsets, with under 7.5% of TRB clonotypes shared at M1; sharing was highest between DPOS and TIGIT. Since no tumor material could be accessed, the researchers instead assessed tumor reactivity using peptide assays on expanded sorted subsets. Because material was limited, most experiments were generally run without replicates. Diversity was greatest in the DNEG repertoire, PD-1 and DPOS had similar and higher clonality, and TIGIT repertoires had the lowest diversity.

Sequenced on a NextSeq 500. TCR libraries were prepared from around 14 ng of total RNA with the QIAseq Immune Repertoire RNA Library Kit, Human TCR Panel. TCR libraries were sequenced on an Illumina NextSeq with a Mid Output V2 kit, using asymmetric 261x41 paired-end reads. Every TCR library was diluted to around 4.4 nM, then pooled, denatured and loaded at roughly 0.91 pM. Turning to the authors' computational methods: Processing of the TCR FASTQ files took place in the QIAGEN GeneGlobe Data Analysis Center, and downstream analysis was done in R 3.5.2. Clonality was calculated as one minus the Shannon entropy normalized by the log of the number of unique productive sequences. For each subset, Fisher exact tests at 5% FDR were used to find TRA or TRB clonotypes whose abundance differed between baseline and M1. Differentially abundant clonotypes were categorized as emerging, expanding, contracting or non-expanding/contracting. Morisita's overlap index was used to measure how much repertoires overlapped between patients. TCRdb reran the public reads through fastp at Q25 and MiXCR, keeping productive beta chains. Identical CDR3 proteins give one entry, which carries the most common genes and DNA. TCRdb's processing, not the study's, gives the V and J calls here. The sample has approximately 610 distinct CDR3 sequences on record, roughly 6% of them singletons. The top ten constitute 15% to 20% of the sample.

This clonotype was obtained from a human donor with melanoma. The chain joins TRBV4-1 to TRBJ2-5; the D call is possibly TRBD1 or TRBD2, each sharing 6 bases. The source was CD8+ T cells from PBMCs, collected at baseline or after one month of anti-PD-1 therapy (not recorded which). The CDR3 region reads CASSRGRTVFGETQYF. The DNA sequence reads TGCGCCAGCAGCCGGGGGAGGACAGTGTTCGGAGAGACCCAGTACTTC.